One and the same sample provided the 14 T cell receptor beta chains below, sequenced in a study of blood T cell repertoires in COVID-19 (dated by TCRdb to the early 2020s). Libraries were constructed by the immunoSEQ multiplex PCR assay. The source is immuneACCESS, and TCRdb retained only in-frame sequences with V and J called. Part of the clones is not carried over; for the studies checked, unresolved V genes explain less than half of this, and the remainder is unexplained. This sample lists approximately 380,000 clones; 85% to 90% were detected once. Jointly, the top ten make up 1.2% of the sample. Sequenced material: PBMCs or T cells enriched from blood (not recorded which). The receptors shown here come from a woman younger than 35 who had recovered from COVID-19.

The V and J genes are TRBV3-1 (or the pseudogene TRBV3-2) and TRBJ1-5; 9 bases agree with TRBD1. CDR3 length equals 15 residues. CDR1 is LGHDT, CDR2 YNNKEL, per germline (reference sequence). The ends lost 3 bases at V and 6 bases at J; junction bases unmatched: 6. CDR3 loop: CASSHATGGGQPQHF. In DNA, the CDR3 is TGTGCCAGCAGCCATGCTACAGGGGGCGGTCAGCCCCAGCATTTT.

The chain has TRBV3-1 (or the pseudogene TRBV3-2) and TRBJ1-2; 7 bases match TRBD1. Trimming cost V 1 base and J 2 bases; bases outside gene matches: 4. The CDR3 is made up of 15 amino acids. Germline V CDR1 and CDR2: LGHDT, YNNKEL (reference sequence). The CDR3 here is CASSQGQGLNYGYTF. Written as DNA, the CDR3 is TGTGCCAGCAGCCAAGGACAGGGTCTAAACTATGGCTACACCTTC.

The J gene is TRBJ2-7, the V gene TRBV28; the D gene is possibly TRBD2 (5 bases). CDR1 and CDR2 from the germline V gene are MDHEN and SYDVKM. V was trimmed by 3 bases and J by 3 bases, leaving 15 bases between them. This CDR3 spans 15 amino acids. This chain's CDR3 is CASSFNPRGSYEQYF. Here the CDR3 DNA reads TGTGCCAGCAGTTTCAATCCCCGGGGTAGCTACGAGCAGTACTTC.

The gene calls are TRBV5-1 and TRBJ2-2; 7 bases align to TRBD1. Germline CDR1 SGHRS, CDR2 YFSETQ. There are 17 residues in the CDR3. The J segment lost 4 bases and the V segment lost 0 bases, leaving 9 bases of the junction unmatched. This CDR3 reads CASSLAMIGGFTGELFF. The DNA of the CDR3 is TGCGCCAGCAGCTTGGCCATGATAGGGGGCTTCACCGGGGAGCTGTTTTTT.

The rearrangement links TRBV30 to TRBJ2-5, with a possible D match to TRBD2 (6 bases). The CDR3 is made up of 12 amino acids. CDR1 is GTSNPN, CDR2 SVGIG, per germline (reference sequence). V was shortened by 8 bases and J by 3 bases, with 13 bases between the two germline ends. The CDR3 here is CARDGSKETQYF. The CDR3 nucleotides read TGTGCCCGTGACGGGAGCAAAGAGACCCAGTACTTC. Drawing the rest from reference TRBV30 and TRBJ2-5, the complete variable domain is SQTIHQWPATLVQPVGSPLSLECTVEGTSNPNLYWYRQAAGRGLQLLFYSVGIGQISSEVPQNLSASRPQDRQFILSSKKLLLSDSGFYLCARDGSKETQYFGPGTRLLVL.

J is TRBJ2-1 and V is TRBV4-1; 12 nucleotides agree with TRBD2. V trimming: 1 base; J trimming: 0 bases; junction bases outside the gene matches: 13. CDR1 and CDR2 (germline): MGHRA, YSYEKL. The CDR3 is 21 residues long. CDR3: CASSQARSPLAGGLSYNEQFF. The CDR3 region has the DNA TGCGCCAGCAGCCAAGCGAGATCGCCCCTAGCGGGGGGGCTCTCCTACAATGAGCAGTTCTTC.

This clone was detected only once. This chain connects TRBV11-2 to TRBJ2-1, with 7 bases that match TRBD2. CDR3 length equals 16 residues. The trim removed 5 bases at V and 7 bases at J, leaving 14 bases unmatched. From germline, CDR1 is SGHAT and CDR2 FQNNGV. CDR3 bases: TGTGCCAGCAGCCAGGGTGGGAGGGGAAACATTAATGAGCAGTTCTTC. Translation: CASSQGGRGNINEQFF.

The chain carries TRBV7-3 and TRBJ2-3; TRBD2 matches 7 bases. The germline V gene encodes CDR1 SGHTA and CDR2 FQGTGA. The CDR3 sequence is 14 residues long. V dropped 5 bases and J dropped 4; count of bases not matched to a gene: 6. The CDR3 loop reads CASSLRLAADTQYF. The CDR3, as DNA: TGTGCCAGCAGCCTCCGACTAGCTGCAGATACGCAGTATTTT. Combining the CDR3 with reference TRBV7-3 and TRBJ2-3 gives the whole variable domain GAGVSQTPSNKVTEKGKYVELRCDPISGHTALYWYRQSLGQGPEFLIYFQGTGAADDSGLPNDRFFAVRPEGSVSTLKIQRTERGDSAVYLCASSLRLAADTQYFGPGTRLTVL.

This rearrangement joins TRBV5-1 to TRBJ1-2, with 9 bases lining up with TRBD1. After removal of 2 bases from V and 3 bases from J, the junction contained 8 bases not matched to a gene. Per germline, CDR1 SGHRS and CDR2 YFSETQ. This CDR3 is built from 16 residues. CDR3 region: CASSFRGTGFDYGYTF. CDR3 sequence (DNA): TGCGCCAGCAGCTTTAGGGGGACAGGGTTTGACTATGGCTACACCTTC. Combining the CDR3 with reference TRBV5-1 and TRBJ1-2 gives the whole variable domain KAGVTQTPRYLIKTRGQQVTLSCSPISGHRSVSWYQQTPGQGLQFLFEYFSETQRNKGNFPGRFSGRQFSNSRSEMNVSTLELGDSALYLCASSFRGTGFDYGYTFGSGTRLTVV.

CDR3 sequence (DNA): TGTGCCAGCAGCTTAGTCGGTAGGGGGTCCATGAACACTGAAGCTTTCTTT. Encoded protein: CASSLVGRGSMNTEAFF. The J gene is TRBJ1-1, the V gene TRBV5-5; D is perhaps TRBD1 (6 bases). The CDR3 runs 17 residues. Trimming cost V 2 bases and J 0 bases, with 17 bases left between them. Germline V gives CDR1 SGHKS, CDR2 YYEKEE (reference sequence).

The rearrangement joins TRBV6-5 to TRBJ2-1, with 9 bases lining up with TRBD1. CDR3 length: 15 residues. The V gene's germline CDR1 is MNHEY and CDR2 SVGAGI. J lost 3 bases, V lost 4 bases, and 4 bases had no gene match. CDR3 DNA: TGTGCCAGCAGTTCCCGGGACAGGGACTACAATGAGCAGTTCTTC. This translates into CASSSRDRDYNEQFF.

The chain combines TRBV7-9 with TRBJ2-3; TRBD1 might be the D (5 bases). This CDR3 has 17 residues. CDR1 SEHNR and CDR2 FQNEAQ come from the germline V gene (reference sequence). V dropped 2 bases and J dropped 5 bases, with 20 bases sitting between them. The DNA for the CDR3 is TGTGCCAGCAGCTTAAAATTAGGGGCCGGAAGAGGAGATACGCAGTATTTT. Its translation: CASSLKLGAGRGDTQYF.

The chain uses TRBV7-3 and TRBJ1-1; D is perhaps TRBD1 (6 bases). Deletions cut 5 bases from V and 4 bases from J, with 11 bases between. The CDR3 runs to 13 residues. Germline V gene sequence: CDR1 SGHTA, CDR2 FQGTGA. The CDR3 spells CASSPQGTTEAFF. The CDR3 nucleotides read TGTGCCAGCAGCCCGCAGGGGACCACTGAAGCTTTCTTT.

This rearrangement joins TRBV28 to TRBJ1-4, with 8 bases fitting TRBD1. J lost 8 bases, V lost 3 bases, and 8 bases had no gene match. The CDR3 extends over 15 amino acids. Germline V gene sequence: CDR1 MDHEN, CDR2 SYDVKM. CDR3 sequence (DNA): TGTGCCAGCAGTTTTCGTGCAGGGGGCTACGAAAAACTGTTTTTT. It translates to CASSFRAGGYEKLFF.